Detailed here is one TCR beta chain. TCRdb re-called the RT-PCR reads with MiXCR, one entry per CDR3 protein. Here the sample spans about 780,000 distinct CDR3 sequences, 18% being singletons. This sample was included in a study of response to subunit inactivated influenza vaccine. Trimming shortened V by 1 base and J by 5 bases, and 22 bases separated the two germline ends. The V gene's germline CDR1 is LGHNA and CDR2 YSLEER. This CDR3 has 18 residues. This TCR was recovered from a man aged 50 or older who received an inactivated influenza vaccine. The chain couples TRBV4-3 to TRBJ2-3; D assignment may be TRBD1 or TRBD2 (6 bases each). The sequenced sample was PBMCs from blood, obtained 4 to 6 days after vaccination. The CDR3 DNA reads TGCGCCAGCAGCCAAGGGCCCGTGAGCTGGGGGGCCAAAGATACGCAGTATTTT. Amino acids: CASSQGPVSWGAKDTQYF.